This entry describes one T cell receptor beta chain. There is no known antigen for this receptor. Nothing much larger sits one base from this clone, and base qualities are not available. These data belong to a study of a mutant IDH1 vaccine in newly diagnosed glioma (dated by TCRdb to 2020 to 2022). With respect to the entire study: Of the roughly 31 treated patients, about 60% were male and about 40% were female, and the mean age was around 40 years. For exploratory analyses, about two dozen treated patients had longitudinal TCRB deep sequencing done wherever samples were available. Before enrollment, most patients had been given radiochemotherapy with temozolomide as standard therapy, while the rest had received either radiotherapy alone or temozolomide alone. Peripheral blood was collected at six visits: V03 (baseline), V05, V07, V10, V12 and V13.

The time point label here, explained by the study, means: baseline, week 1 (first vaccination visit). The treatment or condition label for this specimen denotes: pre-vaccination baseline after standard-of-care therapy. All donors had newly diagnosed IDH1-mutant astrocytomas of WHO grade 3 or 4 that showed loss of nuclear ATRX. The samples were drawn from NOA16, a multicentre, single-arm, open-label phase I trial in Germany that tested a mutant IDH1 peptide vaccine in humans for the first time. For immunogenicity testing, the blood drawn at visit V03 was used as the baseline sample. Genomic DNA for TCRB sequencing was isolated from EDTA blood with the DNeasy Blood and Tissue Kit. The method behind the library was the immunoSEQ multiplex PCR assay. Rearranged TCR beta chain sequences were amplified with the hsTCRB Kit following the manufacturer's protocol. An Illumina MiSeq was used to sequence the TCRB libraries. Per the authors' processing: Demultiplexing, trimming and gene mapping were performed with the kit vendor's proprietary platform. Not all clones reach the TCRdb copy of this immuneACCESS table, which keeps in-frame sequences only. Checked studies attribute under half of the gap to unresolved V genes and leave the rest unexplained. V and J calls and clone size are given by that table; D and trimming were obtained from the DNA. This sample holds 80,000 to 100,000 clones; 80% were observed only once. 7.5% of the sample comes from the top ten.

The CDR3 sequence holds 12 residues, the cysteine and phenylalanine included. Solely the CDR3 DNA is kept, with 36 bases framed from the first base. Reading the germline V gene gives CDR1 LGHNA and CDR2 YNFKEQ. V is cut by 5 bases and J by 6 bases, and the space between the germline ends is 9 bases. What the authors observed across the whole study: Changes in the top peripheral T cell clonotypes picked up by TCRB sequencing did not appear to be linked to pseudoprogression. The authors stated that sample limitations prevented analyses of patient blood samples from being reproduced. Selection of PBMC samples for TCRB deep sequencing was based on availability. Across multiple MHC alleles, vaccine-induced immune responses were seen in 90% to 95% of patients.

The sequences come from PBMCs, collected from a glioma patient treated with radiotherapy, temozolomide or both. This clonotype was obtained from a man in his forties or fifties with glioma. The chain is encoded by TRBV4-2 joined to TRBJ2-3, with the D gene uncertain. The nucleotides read TGTGCCAGCAGCTACGTTAGGGATACGCAGTATTTT. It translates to CASSYVRDTQYF.